This TCR beta chain was identified during a study of OX40 agonist ivuxolimab in advanced cancers. Overall study: Of mixed ages from about 20 to 90 and averaging roughly 66 years, the group was about 80% male. Notes on the study in general: In general, CD8+ T cells held more expanded clones than CD4+ did, on average. By week 6 at 0.1 to 3.0 mg/kg, blood CD4+ and CD8+ T cells had expanded clonally.

With autoimmune disease history or systemic immunosuppression, patients were excluded. CDR1 is SGHTA, CDR2 FQGTGA, per germline. Trimming pared 6 bases from V and 5 bases from J, leaving 16 bases between. The CDR3 runs to 15 residues. Only in-frame clones appear in the TCRdb table, and some are missing; sequencing was by immunoSEQ multiplex PCR. The sample has some 90,000 clones, approximately 91% seen once. A word on this clone: Its antigen is as yet unknown.

The chain joins TRBV7-3 to TRBJ2-2; D may correspond to TRBD1 or TRBD2 (5 bases each). The source material was CD4+ or CD8+ T cells sorted from blood, sampled in a trial of the OX40 agonist ivuxolimab. This receptor was taken from an adult with an advanced solid tumor such as melanoma, head and neck, liver or kidney cancer. The CDR3 bases are TGTGCCAGCAGTGGGGGAGAAGTTCGAACCGGGGAGCTGTTTTTT. The encoded protein is CASSGGEVRTGELFF.